This entry concerns a single TCR beta chain. These data come from a study of blood T cell repertoires in COVID-19. The method was immunoSEQ multiplex PCR; TCRdb's version includes in-frame clones alone and lacks a portion of them. The repertoire holds roughly 260,000 clones, with about 88% as singletons. Per the germline V gene, CDR1 is MNHEY and CDR2 is SVGEGT. The CDR3 runs to 13 residues. V was pared by 5 bases and J by 0 bases, with 8 bases between. The rearrangement uses TRBV6-2 or TRBV6-3 and TRBJ2-7; D gene unclear. The sample was peripheral blood. The clonotype comes from a man aged 55-75 years who had recovered from COVID-19. The CDR3 DNA follows: TGTGCCAGCAGTCCCCAGAACTCCTACGAGCAGTACTTC. Its translation is CASSPQNSYEQYF.